This T cell receptor (beta chain) derives from a study of type 1 regulatory T cells. TCRdb reprocessed the reads with MiXCR, giving one entry per CDR3 protein. The sample lists about 65,000 distinct CDR3 sequences; about 50% were seen once. As concerns this clonotype: What it binds is unknown.

This CDR3 has 17 amino acids. Germline V CDR1 and CDR2: LGHNA, YSLEER. V trimming: 0 bases; J trimming: 3 bases; junction bases outside the gene matches: 5. The chain has TRBV4-3 and TRBJ2-3, with TRBD2 matching 11 bases. Sequenced sample: cultured non-Tr1 T cells, either the whole culture or a sorted T cell fraction (not recorded which). This receptor was identified in a human donor in good health. The CDR3 DNA reads TGCGCCAGCAGCCAAGAGATAGCGGGGGGGCATACAGATACGCAGTATTTT. This translates into CASSQEIAGGHTDTQYF.